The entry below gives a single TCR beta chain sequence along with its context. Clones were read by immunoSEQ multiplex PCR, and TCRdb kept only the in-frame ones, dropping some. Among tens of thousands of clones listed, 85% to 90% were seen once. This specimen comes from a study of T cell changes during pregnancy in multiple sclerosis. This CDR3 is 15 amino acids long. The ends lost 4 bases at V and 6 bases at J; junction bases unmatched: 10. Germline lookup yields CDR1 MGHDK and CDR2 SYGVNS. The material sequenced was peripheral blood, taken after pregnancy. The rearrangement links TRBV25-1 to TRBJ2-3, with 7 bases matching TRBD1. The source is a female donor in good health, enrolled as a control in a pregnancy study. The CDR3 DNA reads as TGTGCCAGCAGTGGGGAGACAGGGATTGGTGATACGCAGTATTTT. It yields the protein CASSGETGIGDTQYF.